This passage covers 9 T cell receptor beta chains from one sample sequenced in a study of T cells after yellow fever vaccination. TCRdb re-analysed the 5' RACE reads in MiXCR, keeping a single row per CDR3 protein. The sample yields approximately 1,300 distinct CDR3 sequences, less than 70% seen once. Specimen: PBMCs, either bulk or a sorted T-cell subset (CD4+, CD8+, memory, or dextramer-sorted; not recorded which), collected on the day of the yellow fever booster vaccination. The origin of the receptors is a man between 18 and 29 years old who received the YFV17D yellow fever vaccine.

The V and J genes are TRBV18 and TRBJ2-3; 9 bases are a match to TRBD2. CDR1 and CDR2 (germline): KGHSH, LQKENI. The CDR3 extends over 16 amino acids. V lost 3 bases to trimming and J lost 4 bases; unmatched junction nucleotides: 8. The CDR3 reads CASSPSLAGISDTQYF. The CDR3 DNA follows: TGTGCCAGCTCACCCTCCCTAGCGGGGATCTCAGATACGCAGTATTTT.

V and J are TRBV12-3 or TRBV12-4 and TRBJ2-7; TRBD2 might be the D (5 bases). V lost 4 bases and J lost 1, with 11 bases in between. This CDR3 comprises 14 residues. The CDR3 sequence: CASSWAERSYEQYF. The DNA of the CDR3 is TGTGCCAGCAGTTGGGCGGAGCGGTCCTACGAGCAGTACTTC.

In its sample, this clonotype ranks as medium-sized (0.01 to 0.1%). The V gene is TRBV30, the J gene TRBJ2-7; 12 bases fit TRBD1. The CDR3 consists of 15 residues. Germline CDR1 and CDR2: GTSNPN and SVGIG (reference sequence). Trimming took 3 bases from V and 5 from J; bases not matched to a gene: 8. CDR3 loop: CAWRAGTGGFHEQYF. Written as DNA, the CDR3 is TGTGCCTGGAGGGCCGGGACAGGGGGCTTCCACGAGCAGTACTTC. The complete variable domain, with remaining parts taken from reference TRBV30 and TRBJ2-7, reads SQTIHQWPATLVQPVGSPLSLECTVEGTSNPNLYWYRQAAGRGLQLLFYSVGIGQISSEVPQNLSASRPQDRQFILSSKKLLLSDSGFYLCAWRAGTGGFHEQYFGPGTRLTVT.

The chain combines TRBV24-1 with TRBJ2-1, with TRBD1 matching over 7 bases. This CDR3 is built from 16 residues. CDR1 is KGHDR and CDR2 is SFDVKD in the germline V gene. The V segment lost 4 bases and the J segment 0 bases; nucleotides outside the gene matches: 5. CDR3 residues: CATSDQTGSSYNEQFF. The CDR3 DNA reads TGTGCCACCAGTGACCAGACAGGGAGCTCCTACAATGAGCAGTTCTTC.

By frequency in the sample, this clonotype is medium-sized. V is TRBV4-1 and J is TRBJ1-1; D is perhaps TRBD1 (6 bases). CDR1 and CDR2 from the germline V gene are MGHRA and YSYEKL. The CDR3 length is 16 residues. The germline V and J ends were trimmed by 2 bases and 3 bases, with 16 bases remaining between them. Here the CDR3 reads CASSQSRNKGDTEAFF. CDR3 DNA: TGCGCCAGCAGCCAAAGCCGAAACAAGGGGGACACTGAAGCTTTCTTT.

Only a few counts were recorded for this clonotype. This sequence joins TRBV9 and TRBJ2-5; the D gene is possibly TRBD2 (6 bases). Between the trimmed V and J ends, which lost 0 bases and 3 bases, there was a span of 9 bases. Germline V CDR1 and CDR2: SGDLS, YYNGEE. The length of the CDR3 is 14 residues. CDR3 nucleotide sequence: TGTGCCAGCAGCGTAGCGGGGGTTGAAGAGACCCAGTACTTC. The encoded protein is CASSVAGVEETQYF.

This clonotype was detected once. The CDR3 DNA reads TGCAGTGTTGGCGAGCAGTACTTC. Translation gives CSVGEQYF. The chain combines TRBV20-1 with TRBJ2-7, with D unresolved. Trimming left V 7 bases short and J 6 bases short, with 4 bases between. The germline V gene has CDR1 DFQATT and CDR2 SNEGSKA (reference sequence). CDR3 length equals 8 residues.

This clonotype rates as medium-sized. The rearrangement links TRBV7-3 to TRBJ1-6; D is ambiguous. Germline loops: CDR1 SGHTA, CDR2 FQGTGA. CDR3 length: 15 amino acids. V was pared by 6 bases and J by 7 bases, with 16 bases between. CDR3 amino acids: CASSSLGEANSPLHF. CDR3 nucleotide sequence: TGTGCCAGCAGTTCCCTCGGGGAGGCGAATTCACCCCTCCACTTT.

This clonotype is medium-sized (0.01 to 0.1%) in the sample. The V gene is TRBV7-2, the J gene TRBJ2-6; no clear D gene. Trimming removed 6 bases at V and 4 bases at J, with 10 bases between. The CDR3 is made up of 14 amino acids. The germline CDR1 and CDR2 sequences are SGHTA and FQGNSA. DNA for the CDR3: TGTGCCAGCAGGTTGAACTCGGGGGCCAACGTCCTGACTTTC. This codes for CASRLNSGANVLTF.